This T cell receptor beta chain appears in the sequencing data of a study of OX40 agonist ivuxolimab in advanced cancers. Study in general: One hepatocellular carcinoma and two cutaneous melanoma patients partially responded. Study-wide points: On average, CD8+ T cells had more expanded clones than CD4+. Dosing at 0.1 to 3.0 mg/kg was accompanied by clonal expansion of CD4+ and CD8+ blood T cells by week 6.

Cycle 7 day 1, cycle 4 day 1, and baseline were the timepoints at which blood was sampled. With 1 base clipped from V and 2 bases from J, the junction kept 5 bases outside the gene matches. The CDR3 runs 16 residues. Germline CDR1 LNHNV, CDR2 YYDKDF (reference sequence). Sequenced by immunoSEQ multiplex PCR; TCRdb stores in-frame clones only, minus some. The sample contains about 64,000 clones, around 80% of which appear only once. Points on this clone: The antigen is not known. This same CDR3 is encoded by further DNA sequences in the sample.

The chain couples TRBV15 to TRBJ1-2; 9 bases map to TRBD1. Sequences were derived from CD4+ or CD8+ T cells sorted from blood, sampled in a trial of the OX40 agonist ivuxolimab. The receptor comes from an adult with an advanced solid tumor such as melanoma, head and neck, liver or kidney cancer. CDR3 coding DNA: TGTGCCACCAGCAGAGGCACAGGGGGCGGAAACTATGGCTACACCTTC. Its protein product is CATSRGTGGGNYGYTF.